Following are 28 T cell receptor beta chains from one sample sequenced in a study of cytomegalovirus exposure and HLA in healthy donors. TCRdb's copy holds only in-frame clones and misses some; the assay was immunoSEQ multiplex PCR. The sample lists about 220,000 clones, 75% to 95% occurring once. The sample consisted of PBMCs. These TCRs come from a woman aged 18-29 years in good health and CMV-seronegative.

V usage is TRBV28 and J usage is TRBJ1-5; D unclear. CDR3 size: 11 residues. V was shortened by 4 bases and J by 7 bases, with 5 bases between the two germline ends. CDR1 MDHEN and CDR2 SYDVKM come from the germline V gene. Here the CDR3 DNA reads TGTGCCAGCAGTTATGAGCAGCCCCAGCATTTT. Translated: CASSYEQPQHF.

This clone is a singleton in its sample. This chain joins TRBV13 and TRBJ2-1; maybe TRBD1 (5 bases). Trimming removed 5 bases from V and 0 bases from J, with 11 bases in between. Germline V gives CDR1 PRHDT, CDR2 FYEKMQ (reference sequence). The CDR3 is 15 amino acids. CDR3 residues: CASSQGDGSYNEQFF. CDR3 DNA: TGTGCCAGCAGCCAAGGGGATGGCTCCTACAATGAGCAGTTCTTC.

The chain uses TRBV7-3 and TRBJ2-5; 9 bases map to TRBD1. Looked up from germline, CDR1 is SGHTA and CDR2 is FQGTGA. The CDR3 is 16 amino acids. The V segment lost 2 bases and the J segment 1 base; nucleotides outside the gene matches: 5. CDR3 sequence: CASSLSGTGIQETQYF. The CDR3 DNA reads TGTGCCAGCAGCTTATCCGGGACAGGGATCCAAGAGACCCAGTACTTC.

This clone was seen just once. This chain joins TRBV7-2 and TRBJ1-6, with D perhaps matching TRBD1 (6 bases). The CDR3 totals 15 residues. V lost 6 bases and J lost 7, with 16 bases in between. Germline-derived CDR1 and CDR2 are SGHTA and FQGNSA. CDR3 sequence (DNA): TGTGCCAGCAGGACCGGGAGGGGGTCCAATTCACCCCTCCACTTT. It yields the protein CASRTGRGSNSPLHF.

Written as DNA, the CDR3 is TGTGCTAGTGTTTCTTCGGGGACAGGGGAATCGCGCTACGAGCAGTACTTC. It encodes CASVSSGTGESRYEQYF. V is TRBV12-5 and J is TRBJ2-7; 10 bases align to TRBD1. The V gene end was trimmed by 7 bases and the J gene end by 3 bases; junction bases not matched to a gene: 15. Germline CDR1 reads LGHNT; CDR2 reads FRNRAP. This CDR3 is built from 17 residues.

V and J are TRBV19 and TRBJ2-7; 8 bases are shared with TRBD2. The CDR3 runs 16 residues. V lost 10 bases, J lost 6 bases, and 20 bases stayed unmatched. Germline V gives CDR1 LNHDA, CDR2 SQIVND (reference sequence). DNA for the CDR3: TGTGCCACCCCCTCCGGGGGCGGGACTAGAGGGTGCGAGCAGTACTTC. Translation: CATPSGGGTRGCEQYF.

This clone was observed a single time. J is TRBJ2-7 and V is TRBV6-1; D perhaps matches TRBD2 (6 bases). From germline, CDR1 is MNHNS and CDR2 SASEGT. The CDR3 is made up of 14 amino acids. V lost 0 bases and J lost 2, with 8 bases in between. The CDR3 sequence: CASSEAGGTYEQYF. For the CDR3, the DNA is TGTGCCAGCAGTGAAGCGGGAGGTACCTACGAGCAGTACTTC.

The CDR3 region has the DNA TGTGCCAGCAGTTACCTCTCGGTTGGGAACACCGGGGAGCTGTTTTTT. Protein: CASSYLSVGNTGELFF. This chain uses TRBV6-5 with TRBJ2-2; unclear D gene. The CDR3 spans 16 residues. Germline CDR1 MNHEY, CDR2 SVGAGI. Trimming took 2 bases from V and 1 from J, leaving 11 bases between them.

The V and J genes are TRBV7-8 and TRBJ2-3; 9 bases fit TRBD2. This CDR3 region has 17 residues. CDR1 and CDR2 from the germline V gene are SGHVS and FQNEAQ. Losses at the gene ends were 5 bases for V and 7 bases for J; bases not matched to a gene: 16. The CDR3, as DNA: TGTGCCAGCAGCCCACCGGGGGTAGCGGGAGTAGGAAATACGCAGTATTTT. This encodes CASSPPGVAGVGNTQYF.

The chain couples TRBV12-1 to TRBJ2-5; the table assigns TRBD2, which was not confirmed against the DNA. TRBV12-1 counts as a pseudogene. This CDR3 spans 16 amino acids. The CDR3 bases are TGTGCCAGCACAATAGCGGGCACTGATCCCCAAGAGACCCAGTACTTC. As protein: CASTIAGTDPQETQYF.

V is TRBV30 and J is TRBJ2-7, with D maybe TRBD2 (6 bases). The length of the CDR3 is 12 residues. V shed 4 bases and J shed 4 bases, with 11 bases lying between them. Germline V gene data show CDR1 as GTSNPN and CDR2 as SVGIG (reference sequence). The CDR3 nucleotides are TGTGCCTGGAATTCAGGAGGGTACGAGCAGTACTTC. Encoded protein: CAWNSGGYEQYF.

This rearrangement joins TRBV7-9 to TRBJ1-1; 7 bases match TRBD1. Germline V CDR1 and CDR2: SEHNR, FQNEAQ (reference sequence). This CDR3 spans 15 amino acids. V lost 4 bases, J lost 0 bases, and 5 bases stayed unmatched. Here the CDR3 DNA reads TGTGCCAGCAGCTCCCCGGGACAGTTGAACACTGAAGCTTTCTTT. It yields the protein CASSSPGQLNTEAFF.

The rearrangement joins TRBV7-2 to TRBJ2-1; 10 bases agree with TRBD2. Germline CDR1 reads SGHTA; CDR2 reads FQGNSA. After removal of 8 bases from V and 6 bases from J, the junction contained 13 bases not matched to a gene. CDR3 length: 16 amino acids. CDR3 loop: CASPQREGHFPNEQFF. The CDR3 DNA is TGTGCCAGCCCCCAGCGGGAGGGCCATTTCCCCAATGAGCAGTTCTTC.

The V and J genes are TRBV19 and TRBJ2-2; TRBD1 is a possible D gene (6 bases). V shed 3 bases and J shed 4 bases, with 12 bases lying between them. The CDR3 is 15 residues long. Germline lookup yields CDR1 LNHDA and CDR2 SQIVND (reference sequence). The CDR3, as DNA: TGTGCCAGTAGTATCGGAGGCAGGGGCACCGGGGAGCTGTTTTTT. This encodes CASSIGGRGTGELFF. Full variable domain (remainder filled in from reference TRBV19 and TRBJ2-2): DGGITQSPKYLFRKEGQNVTLSCEQNLNHDAMYWYRQDPGQGLRLIYYSQIVNDFQKGDIAEGYSVSREKKESFPLTVTSAQKNPTAFYLCASSIGGRGTGELFFGEGSRLTVL.

The chain employs TRBV27 and TRBJ1-4, with D perhaps matching TRBD1 (5 bases). This CDR3 contains 14 residues. Germline CDR1 and CDR2: MNHEY and SMNVEV (reference sequence). V gave up 1 base and J gave up 7 bases, with 10 bases separating them. The CDR3 region is CASSLWGGSEKLFF. Written as DNA, the CDR3 is TGTGCCAGCAGTTTATGGGGGGGGAGTGAAAAACTGTTTTTT. Full variable domain (remainder filled in from reference TRBV27 and TRBJ1-4): EAQVTQNPRYLITVTGKKLTVTCSQNMNHEYMSWYRQDPGLGLRQIYYSMNVEVTDKGDVPEGYKVSRKEKRNFPLILESPSPNQTSLYFCASSLWGGSEKLFFGSGTQLSVL.

The V gene is TRBV7-2, the J gene TRBJ1-2; a possible D gene is TRBD1 (6 bases). Germline V gene lookup returns CDR1 SGHTA and CDR2 FQGNSA. CDR3 size: 15 residues. Deletions cut 3 bases from V and 3 bases from J, with 14 bases between. The CDR3 nucleotides are TGTGCCAGCAGCTTCGGTGGGGGGGCGGACTATGGCTACACCTTC. The encoded protein is CASSFGGGADYGYTF.

The chain recombines TRBV7-9 with TRBJ1-1; TRBD1 is a possible D gene (6 bases). This CDR3 is built from 14 residues. Trimming left V 5 bases short and J 5 bases short, with 15 bases between. Germline CDR1 is SEHNR and CDR2 is FQNEAQ (reference sequence). The DNA of the CDR3 is TGTGCCAGCAGCCCGCACAGGGTTAGGACTGAAGCTTTCTTT. It specifies CASSPHRVRTEAFF.

The V call is TRBV29-1, the J call TRBJ2-2; 11 bases fit TRBD2. Germline lookup yields CDR1 SQVTM and CDR2 ANQGSEA. Trimming cost V 6 bases and J 0 bases; bases outside gene matches: 3. The CDR3 loop spans 15 amino acids. The CDR3 region is CSVELAGANTGELFF. In DNA, the CDR3 is TGCAGCGTAGAACTAGCGGGGGCGAACACCGGGGAGCTGTTTTTT.

This clone was seen only once. The chain is built from TRBV18 and TRBJ2-7; weak D call: TRBD2 (5 bases). Germline V gene sequence: CDR1 KGHSH, CDR2 LQKENI. V was pared by 11 bases and J by 5 bases, with 13 bases between. This CDR3 is built from 11 residues. CDR3 amino acids: CAPTEEDEQYF. The CDR3 nucleotides are TGTGCCCCCACCGAGGAGGACGAGCAGTACTTC.

The chain carries TRBV7-9 and TRBJ2-5; no clear D gene. V dropped 0 bases and J dropped 5 bases, with 13 bases sitting between them. The CDR3 sequence is 15 residues long. Germline values: CDR1 SEHNR, CDR2 FQNEAQ (reference sequence). This chain's CDR3 is CASSLAVGATETQYF. The CDR3 region has the DNA TGTGCCAGCAGCTTAGCGGTGGGCGCAACGGAGACCCAGTACTTC.

The V call is TRBV19, the J call TRBJ2-7; tentatively, D is TRBD2 (6 bases). Trimming stripped 0 bases from V and 6 bases from J, with 12 bases between. Germline V gene data show CDR1 as LNHDA and CDR2 as SQIVND (reference sequence). The CDR3 totals 14 residues. The CDR3, as DNA: TGTGCCAGTAGTATAGATGGAGGGCGAAGCGAGCAGTACTTC. Protein sequence: CASSIDGGRSEQYF.

This chain joins TRBV5-1 and TRBJ1-6; D uncertain. Germline V gene lookup returns CDR1 SGHRS and CDR2 YFSETQ. This CDR3 spans 16 amino acids. Trimming pared 3 bases from V and 8 bases from J, leaving 18 bases between. CDR3 amino acids: CASSSSAAEPHSPLHF. CDR3 DNA sequence: TGCGCCAGCAGCTCCTCCGCCGCGGAACCTCATTCACCCCTCCACTTT.

V is TRBV12-5 and J is TRBJ1-1, with a tentative D call TRBD1 (5 bases). Germline V gene data show CDR1 as LGHNT and CDR2 as FRNRAP. Between the trimmed V and J ends, which lost 0 bases and 5 bases, there was a span of 13 bases. This CDR3 has 15 residues. CDR3 region: CASGLVGGLETEAFF. The CDR3 region has the DNA TGTGCTAGTGGTTTGGTCGGGGGACTGGAGACTGAAGCTTTCTTT.

The V call is TRBV9, the J call TRBJ2-7; 8 bases map to TRBD1. The CDR3 length is 14 residues. The V gene's germline CDR1 is SGDLS and CDR2 YYNGEE. Trimming took 0 bases from V and 2 from J; bases not matched to a gene: 1. As DNA, the CDR3 is TGTGCCAGCAGCGTAGGGGACAGGACCTACGAGCAGTACTTC. This gives the protein CASSVGDRTYEQYF. Based on the CDR3 plus reference TRBV9 and TRBJ2-7, the full variable domain is DSGVTQTPKHLITATGQRVTLRCSPRSGDLSVYWYQQSLDQGLQFLIQYYNGEERAKGNILERFSAQQFPDLHSELNLSSLELGDSALYFCASSVGDRTYEQYFGPGTRLTVT.

V usage is TRBV16 and J usage is TRBJ2-7; D not resolved. The CDR3 is 13 amino acids. CDR1 and CDR2 from the germline V gene are KGHSY and FQNENV. Trimming shortened V by 0 bases and J by 5 bases, and 8 bases separated the two germline ends. CDR3 residues: CASSQSQAHEQYF. The CDR3 DNA reads as TGTGCCAGCAGCCAATCGCAGGCCCACGAGCAGTACTTC.

The V and J genes are TRBV27 and TRBJ1-2, with 8 bases identical to TRBD1. This CDR3 has 17 residues. Trimming took 3 bases from V and 3 from J; bases not matched to a gene: 12. Germline loops: CDR1 MNHEY, CDR2 SMNVEV (reference sequence). The CDR3 DNA follows: TGTGCCAGCAGTTTCCTCCAAGACTACAGGGGGTACTATGGCTACACCTTC. Its protein product is CASSFLQDYRGYYGYTF.

The J gene is TRBJ2-1, the V gene TRBV6-5; 8 nucleotides match TRBD2. The CDR3 is 15 residues long. The germline gives CDR1 MNHEY, CDR2 SVGAGI. V dropped 4 bases and J dropped 8; count of bases not matched to a gene: 10. The CDR3 protein is CASSSLSGSWYEQFF. For the CDR3, the DNA is TGTGCCAGCAGTTCTCTGAGCGGGAGCTGGTATGAGCAGTTCTTC.

This rearrangement joins TRBV10-3 to TRBJ2-7, with 9 positions matching TRBD1. Germline CDR1 reads ENHRY; CDR2 reads SYGVKD. The CDR3 covers 16 residues. V gave up 4 bases and J gave up 5 bases; unmatched junction bases: 12. CDR3 sequence (DNA): TGTGCCATCAGTGGTCTCCGGGACAGGGTATACGACGAGCAGTACTTC. Its protein is CAISGLRDRVYDEQYF.